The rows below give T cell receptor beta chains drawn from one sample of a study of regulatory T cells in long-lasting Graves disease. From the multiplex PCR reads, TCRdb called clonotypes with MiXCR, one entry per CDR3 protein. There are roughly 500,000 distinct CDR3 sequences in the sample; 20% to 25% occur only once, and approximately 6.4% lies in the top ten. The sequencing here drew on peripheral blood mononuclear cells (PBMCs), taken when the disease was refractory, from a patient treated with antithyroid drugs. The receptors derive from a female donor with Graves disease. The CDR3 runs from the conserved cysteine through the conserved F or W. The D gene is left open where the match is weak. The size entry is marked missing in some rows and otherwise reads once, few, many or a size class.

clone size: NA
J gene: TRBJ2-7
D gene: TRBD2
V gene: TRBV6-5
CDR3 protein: CASSSGTSGYFSYEQYF
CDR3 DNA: TGTGCCAGCAGTTCCGGGACTAGCGGTTATTTCTCCTACGAGCAGTACTTC

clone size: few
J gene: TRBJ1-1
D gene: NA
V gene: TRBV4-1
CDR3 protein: CASSQNRGTEAFF
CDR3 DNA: TGCGCCAGCAGCCAAAACCGGGGGACTGAAGCTTTCTTT

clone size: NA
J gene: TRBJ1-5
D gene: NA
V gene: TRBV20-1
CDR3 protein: CSASTYRDNSNQPQHF
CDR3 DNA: TGCAGTGCTAGTACTTACAGGGACAATAGCAATCAGCCCCAGCATTTT

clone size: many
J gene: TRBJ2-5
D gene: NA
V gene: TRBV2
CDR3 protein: CASSEQTQYF
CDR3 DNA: TGTGCCAGCAGTGAACAGACCCAGTACTTC

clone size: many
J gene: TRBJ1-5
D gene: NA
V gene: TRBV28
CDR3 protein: CASKSGNQPQHF
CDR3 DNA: TGTGCCAGCAAAAGTGGCAATCAGCCCCAGCATTTT

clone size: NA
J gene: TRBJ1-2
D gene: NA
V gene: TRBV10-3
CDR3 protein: CAISAKVTGANYGYTF
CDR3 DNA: TGTGCCATCAGCGCCAAGGTGACAGGCGCAAACTATGGCTACACCTTC

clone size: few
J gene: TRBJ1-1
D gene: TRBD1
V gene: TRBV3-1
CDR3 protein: CASSQAGQVQNTEAFF
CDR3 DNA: TGTGCCAGCAGCCAAGCCGGACAGGTACAGAACACTGAAGCTTTCTTT

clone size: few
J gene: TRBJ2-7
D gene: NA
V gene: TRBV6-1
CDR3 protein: CASSEGQSPLQYF
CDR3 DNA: TGTGCCAGCAGCGAAGGACAGAGTCCCCTACAGTACTTC

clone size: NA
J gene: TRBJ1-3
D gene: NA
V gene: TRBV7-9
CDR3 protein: CASSLSGESGNTIYF
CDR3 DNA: TGTGCCAGCAGCTTATCGGGCGAATCTGGAAACACCATATATTTT

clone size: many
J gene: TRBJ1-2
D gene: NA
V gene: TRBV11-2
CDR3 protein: CASSSWKEGSYGYTF
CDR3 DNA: TGTGCCAGCAGCTCCTGGAAAGAGGGGAGCTATGGCTACACCTTC

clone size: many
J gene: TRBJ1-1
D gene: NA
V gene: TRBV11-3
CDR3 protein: CASSSRMNTEAFF
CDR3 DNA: TGTGCCAGCAGCTCAAGGATGAACACTGAAGCTTTCTTT

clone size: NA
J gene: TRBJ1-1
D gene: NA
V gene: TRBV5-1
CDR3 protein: CASSFMGGHTEAFF
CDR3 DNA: TGCGCCAGCAGCTTTATGGGGGGCCACACTGAAGCTTTCTTT

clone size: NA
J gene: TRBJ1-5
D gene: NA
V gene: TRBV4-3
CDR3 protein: CASSQDGLDRHF
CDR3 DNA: TGCGCCAGCAGCCAAGATGGGTTGGACCGGCATTTT

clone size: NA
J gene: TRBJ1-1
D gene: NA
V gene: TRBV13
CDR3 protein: CASSLGRGEEAFF
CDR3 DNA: TGTGCCAGCAGCTTAGGCCGGGGAGAAGAAGCTTTCTTT

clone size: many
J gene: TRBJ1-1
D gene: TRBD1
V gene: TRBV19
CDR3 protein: CASNRLGQGPNTEAFF
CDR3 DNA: TGTGCCAGTAACAGGTTGGGACAGGGGCCGAACACTGAAGCTTTCTTT

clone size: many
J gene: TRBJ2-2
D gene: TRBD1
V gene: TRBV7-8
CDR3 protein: CASSFRSGDRARGELFF
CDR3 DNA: TGTGCCAGCAGCTTCCGCAGCGGGGACAGGGCTCGCGGGGAGCTGTTTTTT

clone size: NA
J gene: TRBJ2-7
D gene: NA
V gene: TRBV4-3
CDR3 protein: CASSHLTGLGIYEQYF
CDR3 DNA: TGCGCCAGCAGCCATCTTACAGGGTTAGGGATTTACGAGCAGTACTTC

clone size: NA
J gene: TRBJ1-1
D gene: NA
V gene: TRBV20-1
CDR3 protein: CSATSGGSTEAFF
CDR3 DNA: TGCAGTGCTACTTCGGGGGGGAGCACTGAAGCTTTCTTT

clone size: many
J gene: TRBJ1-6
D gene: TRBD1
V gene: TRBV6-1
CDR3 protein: CASGGQGHSPLHF
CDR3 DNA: TGTGCCAGCGGCGGACAGGGCCATTCACCCCTCCACTTT

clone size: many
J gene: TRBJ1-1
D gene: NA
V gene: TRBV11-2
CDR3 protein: CASSRPPNTEAFF
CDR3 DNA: TGTGCCAGCAGCCGGCCACCGAACACTGAAGCTTTCTTT

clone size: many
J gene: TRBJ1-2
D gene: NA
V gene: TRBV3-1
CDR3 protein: CASSQDMKGGYTF
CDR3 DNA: TGTGCCAGCAGCCAAGACATGAAGGGAGGCTACACCTTC

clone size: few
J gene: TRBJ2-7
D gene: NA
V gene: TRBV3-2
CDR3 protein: CASSPKRDTSYEQYF
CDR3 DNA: TGTGCCAGCAGCCCGAAGAGGGACACCTCCTACGAGCAGTACTTC

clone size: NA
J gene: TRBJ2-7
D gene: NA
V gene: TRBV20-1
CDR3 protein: CSANDREGMYEQYF
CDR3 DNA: TGCAGTGCTAATGATAGGGAAGGGATGTACGAGCAGTACTTC

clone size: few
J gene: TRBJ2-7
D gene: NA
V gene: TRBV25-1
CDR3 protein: CASSGYRGTSYEQYF
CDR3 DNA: TGTGCCAGCAGTGGTTATCGGGGGACCTCCTACGAGCAGTACTTC

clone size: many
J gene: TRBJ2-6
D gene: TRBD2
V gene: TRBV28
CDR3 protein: CASRAGGNGANVLTF
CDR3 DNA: TGTGCCAGCAGGGCGGGGGGGAATGGGGCCAACGTCCTGACTTTC

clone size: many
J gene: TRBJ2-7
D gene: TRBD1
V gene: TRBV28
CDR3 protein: CASSSPGQGGYEQYF
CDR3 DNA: TGTGCCAGCAGTTCTCCCGGACAGGGCGGCTACGAGCAGTACTTC

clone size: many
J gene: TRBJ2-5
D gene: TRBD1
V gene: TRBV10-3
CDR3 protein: CAISENQGAAETQYF
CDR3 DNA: TGTGCCATCAGTGAGAATCAGGGGGCGGCGGAGACCCAGTACTTC

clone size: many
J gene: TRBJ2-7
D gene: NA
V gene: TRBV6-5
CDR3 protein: CASSYIRGDYEQYF
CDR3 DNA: TGTGCCAGCAGTTATATTCGTGGGGACTACGAGCAGTACTTC

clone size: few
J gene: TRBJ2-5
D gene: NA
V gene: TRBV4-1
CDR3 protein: CASSQGLTIQETQYF
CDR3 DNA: TGCGCCAGCAGCCAAGGGCTTACGATCCAAGAGACCCAGTACTTC

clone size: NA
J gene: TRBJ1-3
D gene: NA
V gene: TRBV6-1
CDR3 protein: CASTFGGSRSGNTIYF
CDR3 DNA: TGTGCCAGCACCTTTGGAGGCAGCCGTTCTGGAAACACCATATATTTT

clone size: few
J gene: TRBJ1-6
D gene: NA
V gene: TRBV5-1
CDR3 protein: CASSFSLYNSPLHF
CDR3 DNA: TGCGCCAGCAGCTTCTCCCTATATAATTCACCCCTCCACTTT

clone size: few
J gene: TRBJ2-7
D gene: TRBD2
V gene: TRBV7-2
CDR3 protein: CASSPETSGEFTYEQYF
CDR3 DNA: TGTGCCAGCAGCCCCGAGACTAGCGGAGAATTTACCTACGAGCAGTACTTC

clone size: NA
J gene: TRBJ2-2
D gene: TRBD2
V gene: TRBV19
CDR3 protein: CASSSREGRTGELFF
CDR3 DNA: TGTGCCAGTAGTTCCCGGGAGGGCCGCACCGGGGAGCTGTTTTTT

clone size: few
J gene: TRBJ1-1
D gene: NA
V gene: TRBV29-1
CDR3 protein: CSVEVRGAFF
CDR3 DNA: TGCAGCGTTGAAGTACGAGGGGCTTTCTTT

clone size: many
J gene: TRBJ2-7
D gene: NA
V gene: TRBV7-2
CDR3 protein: CASSPGFDVQRFDYEQYF
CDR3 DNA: TGTGCCAGCAGCCCAGGGTTTGACGTGCAGCGATTCGACTACGAGCAGTACTTC

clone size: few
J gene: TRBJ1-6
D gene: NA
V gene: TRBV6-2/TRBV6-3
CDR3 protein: CASSSLGAGEGSPLHF
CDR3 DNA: TGTGCCAGCAGTTCCCTGGGGGCAGGGGAGGGGTCACCCCTCCACTTT

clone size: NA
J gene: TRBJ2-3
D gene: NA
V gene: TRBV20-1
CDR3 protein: CSASTGTPDEDTQYF
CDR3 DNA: TGCAGTGCTAGCACAGGGACTCCCGACGAGGATACGCAGTATTTT

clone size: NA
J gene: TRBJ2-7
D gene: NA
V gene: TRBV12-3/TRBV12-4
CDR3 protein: CASSLFAYEQYF
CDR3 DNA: TGTGCCAGCAGTTTATTCGCCTACGAGCAGTACTTC

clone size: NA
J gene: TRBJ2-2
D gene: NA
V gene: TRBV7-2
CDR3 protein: CASSWDVNTGELFF
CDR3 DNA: TGTGCCAGCAGCTGGGACGTTAACACCGGGGAGCTGTTTTTT

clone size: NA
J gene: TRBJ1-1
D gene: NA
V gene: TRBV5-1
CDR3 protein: CASSLDPEGWAAFF
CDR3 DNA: TGCGCCAGCAGCTTGGATCCGGAGGGGTGGGCGGCTTTCTTT

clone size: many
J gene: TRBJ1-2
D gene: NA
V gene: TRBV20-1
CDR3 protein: CSAHGQTGTGDYGYTF
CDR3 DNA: TGCAGTGCTCATGGGCAAACCGGGACGGGAGATTATGGCTACACCTTC

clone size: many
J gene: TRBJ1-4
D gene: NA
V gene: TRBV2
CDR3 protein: CASSGQTTNEKLFF
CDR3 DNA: TGTGCCAGCAGTGGGCAGACAACTAATGAAAAACTGTTTTTT

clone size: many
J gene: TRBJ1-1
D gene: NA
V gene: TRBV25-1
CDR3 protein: CASSVERNTEAFF
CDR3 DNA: TGTGCCAGCAGCGTCGAGAGGAACACTGAAGCTTTCTTT

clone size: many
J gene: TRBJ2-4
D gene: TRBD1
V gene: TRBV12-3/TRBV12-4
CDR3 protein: CASRLGTGGIGNIQYF
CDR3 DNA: TGTGCCAGCAGGTTAGGGACAGGGGGCATCGGAAACATTCAGTACTTC

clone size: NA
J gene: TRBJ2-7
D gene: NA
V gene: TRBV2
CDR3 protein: CASSEGWRTSSSYEQYF
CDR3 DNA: TGTGCCAGCAGTGAAGGCTGGAGGACATCGAGCTCCTACGAGCAGTACTTC

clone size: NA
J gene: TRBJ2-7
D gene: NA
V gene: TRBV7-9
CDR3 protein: CASSSARGPPYEQYF
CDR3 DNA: TGTGCCAGCAGTTCAGCCAGGGGTCCCCCCTACGAGCAGTACTTC

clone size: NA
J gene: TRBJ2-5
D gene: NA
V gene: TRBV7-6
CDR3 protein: CASVQGRVHTETQYF
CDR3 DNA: TGTGCCAGCGTCCAGGGGCGAGTTCACACGGAGACCCAGTACTTC

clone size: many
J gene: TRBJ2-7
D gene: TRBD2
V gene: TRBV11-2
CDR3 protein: CASSFGTSGTGFYYEQYF
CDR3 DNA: TGTGCCAGCAGCTTCGGGACTAGCGGAACCGGGTTCTACTACGAGCAGTACTTC

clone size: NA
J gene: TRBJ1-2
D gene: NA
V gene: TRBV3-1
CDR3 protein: CASSHPPGVDGYTF
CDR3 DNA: TGTGCCAGCAGCCATCCTCCTGGGGTGGATGGCTACACCTTC

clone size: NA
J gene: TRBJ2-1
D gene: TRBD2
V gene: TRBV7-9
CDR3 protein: CASSLGPGLAHDEQFF
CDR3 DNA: TGTGCCAGCAGCTTAGGGCCGGGACTAGCGCACGATGAGCAGTTCTTC

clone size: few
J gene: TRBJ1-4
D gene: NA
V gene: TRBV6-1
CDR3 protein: CASSRGPKNEKLFF
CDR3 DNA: TGTGCCAGCAGTCGCGGGCCGAAGAATGAAAAACTGTTTTTT

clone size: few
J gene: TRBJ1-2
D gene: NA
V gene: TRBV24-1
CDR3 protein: CATSDVDGLYGYTF
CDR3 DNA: TGTGCCACCAGTGATGTGGACGGTCTGTATGGCTACACCTTC

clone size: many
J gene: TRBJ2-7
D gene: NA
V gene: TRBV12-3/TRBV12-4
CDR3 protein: CASSLVGLGQYF
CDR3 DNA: TGTGCCAGCAGTTTAGTGGGTCTTGGGCAGTACTTC

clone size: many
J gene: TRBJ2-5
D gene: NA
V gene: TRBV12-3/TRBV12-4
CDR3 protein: CASSLFPETQYF
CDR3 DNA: TGTGCCAGCAGTTTGTTTCCGGAGACCCAGTACTTC

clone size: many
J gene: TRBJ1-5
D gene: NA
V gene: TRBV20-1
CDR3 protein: CSAREGVRDQPQHF
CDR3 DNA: TGCAGTGCTAGAGAAGGGGTGAGGGATCAGCCCCAGCATTTT

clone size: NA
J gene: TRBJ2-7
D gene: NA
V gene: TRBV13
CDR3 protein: CASSLVLHSYEQYF
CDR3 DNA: TGTGCCAGCAGCTTAGTTCTCCACTCCTACGAGCAGTACTTC

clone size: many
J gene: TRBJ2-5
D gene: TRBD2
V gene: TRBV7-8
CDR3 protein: CASSLGGLAGVQETQYF
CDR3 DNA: TGTGCCAGCAGCTTAGGTGGACTAGCGGGGGTACAGGAGACCCAGTACTTC

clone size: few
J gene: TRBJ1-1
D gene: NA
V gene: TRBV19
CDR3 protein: CASRDSVLSEASF
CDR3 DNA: TGTGCCAGTAGGGACAGCGTCTTATCTGAAGCTTCCTTT

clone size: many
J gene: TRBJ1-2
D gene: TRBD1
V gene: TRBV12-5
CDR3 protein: CASGLPAPRGYGYTF
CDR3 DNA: TGTGCTAGTGGTTTACCGGCCCCCAGGGGGTATGGCTACACCTTC